The present T cell receptor beta chain was sequenced within a study of CD8+ T cells in alopecia areata (dated by TCRdb to between 2017 and 2018). Background for the entire study: Treated patients were enrolled in an open-label pilot trial of oral tofacitinib, 5 to 10 mg twice daily, for moderate-to-severe alopecia areata. Patients stayed on tofacitinib for 6 to 18 months and then had 6 months of follow-up off drug so that delayed response and recurrence could be assessed. In treated patients, disease severity was measured using the SALT score, which gives the percentage of scalp surface area affected. High-throughput TCRbeta sequencing was used to examine T cell clonal expansion in alopecia areata in both the C3H/HeJ mouse model and human patients. On the human side, TCRbeta sequencing was run on scalp tissue and on sorted CD4+ and CD8+ peripheral blood T cells from healthy controls and from alopecia areata patients with either patchy or totalis/universalis disease. Biopsies were taken from tofacitinib-treated patients at baseline and at 4 and 24 weeks of treatment, and a later scalp biopsy was taken in several of the tofacitinib-treated patients. Scalp clonality was compared among normal scalp (n=4), patchy alopecia areata scalp (n=8), and alopecia totalis/universalis scalp (n=8). The RNA source kit depended on sample type: the PAXgene miRNA kit for fixed scalp, the miRNeasy kit for PBMCs, and the RNeasy kit for mouse skin. Amplification of TCRbeta CDR3 regions was done by immunoSEQ multiplex PCR using 35 Vbeta forward primers and 13 Jbeta reverse primers.

The CDR3 runs 13 amino acids, cysteine and phenylalanine included. Only CDR3 DNA is held: 39 bases, read in frame from base 1. The V and J ends are trimmed by 7 bases and 6 bases, leaving 18 bases between them. In the germline V gene, CDR1 corresponds to SQVTM and CDR2 to ANQGSEA. What the study reported, not specific to this receptor: Unlike mouse skin, where gammadelta T cells dominate, normal human skin contains resident alphabeta T cells that get sequenced too, which complicates analysis of the scalp TCR repertoire. Compared with mice, TCR sequences shared between patients were less clear, possibly partly because of HLA diversity across the patient population. With tofacitinib, both scalp clonality and the number of expanded CD8+ clones among the top 100 scalp clones went down significantly. During tofacitinib treatment, many expanded lesional clones remained in scalp and blood, and this persistence may partly explain relapse after treatment is stopped. Lesional scalp, especially in alopecia totalis/universalis, showed higher clonality and more expanded CD8+ clones than normal scalp, suggesting antigenic drive. Because the treated cohort was small and included a single nonresponder, larger studies are needed to assess links between baseline CD8+ expansion and response.

The library came from the immunoSEQ multiplex PCR assay. RNA was extracted from all samples and reverse transcribed into cDNA as template for TCR sequencing. First-strand cDNA was synthesized with SuperScript III using a 2:1 mix of oligo-dT and random hexamers. A synthetic immune receptor repertoire was used to gauge amplification bias, and whatever bias remained was removed computationally. The original methods were these. Raw reads were preprocessed for error removal, and CDR3 was defined according to IMGT conventions as running from the conserved cysteine to phenylalanine. Clonality was computed as 1 minus the Shannon entropy, with the entropy normalized by log2 of the number of productive unique TCRs. Whether each scalp clone was CD4 or CD8 was inferred by checking scalp TCRbeta sequences against the CD4 and CD8 repertoires from sorted blood. TCRdb's version of the immuneACCESS table is confined to in-frame rearrangements and falls short of the full clone set. An unresolved V gene accounts for under half of the shortfall where checked; the remainder is of unknown origin. That table is the source of V, J and clone size, and D and trimming were worked out from the DNA. The sample data list 210,000 or so clones, and under 70% of these were observed just once. 0.95% to 1.5% of the sample belongs to the ten largest clones.

Worth noting for this clone: Its antigen is not yet known. No much larger clonotype is one base removed from it; base qualities were not supplied.

Sample treatment or condition, as interpreted from the label and publication: oral pan-JAK inhibitor, 5-10 mg twice daily. Lesional scalp punch biopsies and peripheral blood were obtained from alopecia areata patients. PBMCs were separated by density centrifugation and stained for CD3, CD4 and CD8, after which CD4+ and CD8+ T cells were sorted on a FACSAria. The sequence derives from a human donor with alopecia areata. Source: CD4+ T cells sorted from blood, taken around week 44, from a patient treated with tofacitinib. The receptor chain draws on TRBV29-1 and TRBJ1-1; tentative D gene TRBD1, with 5 bases matching. CDR3 reads: CSAQGLLVPEAFF. The nucleotide sequence reads TGCAGCGCCCAGGGACTGTTGGTCCCTGAAGCTTTCTTT.